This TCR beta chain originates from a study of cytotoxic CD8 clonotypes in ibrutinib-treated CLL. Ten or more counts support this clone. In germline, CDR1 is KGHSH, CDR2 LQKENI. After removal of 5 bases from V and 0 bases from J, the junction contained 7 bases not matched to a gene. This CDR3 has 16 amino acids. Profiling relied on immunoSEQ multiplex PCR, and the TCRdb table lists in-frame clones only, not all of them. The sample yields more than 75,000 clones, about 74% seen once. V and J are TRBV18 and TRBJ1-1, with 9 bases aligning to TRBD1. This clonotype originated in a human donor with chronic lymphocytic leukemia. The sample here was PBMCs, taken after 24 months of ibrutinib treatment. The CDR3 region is CASSWTGEGMNTEAFF. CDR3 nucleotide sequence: TGTGCCAGCTCATGGACAGGGGAGGGCATGAACACTGAAGCTTTCTTT.